The 10 T cell receptor beta chains below come from one sample, sequenced in a study of T cell clones after liver transplantation. Assay: immunoSEQ multiplex PCR; the TCRdb copy retains only in-frame clones and omits some. The table lists about 99,000 clones, roughly 80% of them singletons. Sequenced here: CD4+ T cells from blood, sampled before liver transplant. Receptors originate from a human donor who received a liver transplant.

This clone was recorded a few times. This chain links TRBV7-3 with TRBJ2-1; TRBD2 aligns across 9 bases. This CDR3 contains 18 residues. The V and J ends lost 4 bases and 3 bases, in that order; junction bases with no gene match: 13. CDR1 and CDR2 (germline): SGHTA, FQGTGA. The CDR3 sequence is CASSSNPPGTSSYNEQFF. The CDR3 nucleotides are TGTGCCAGCAGCTCAAATCCCCCCGGGACTAGCAGCTACAATGAGCAGTTCTTC.

V and J are TRBV11-2 and TRBJ2-7; D may correspond to TRBD1 or TRBD2 (5 bases each). From germline, CDR1 is SGHAT and CDR2 FQNNGV. The CDR3 runs to 13 residues. V dropped 1 base and J dropped 7 bases, with 11 bases sitting between them. The CDR3: CASSLVGREEQYF. The CDR3 coding sequence is TGTGCCAGCAGCTTAGTCGGCAGGGAGGAGCAGTACTTC.

This clone was recorded only once. The chain carries TRBV7-3 and TRBJ1-1; unclear D gene. Germline V gene lookup returns CDR1 SGHTA and CDR2 FQGTGA. Trimming cost V 5 bases and J 2 bases, with 6 bases left between them. CDR3 length equals 12 residues. The DNA for the CDR3 is TGTGCCAGCAGCGGAGTAAACACTGAAGCTTTCTTT. It codes for CASSGVNTEAFF.

V usage is TRBV19 and J usage is TRBJ2-2; no clear D gene. Germline V CDR1 and CDR2: LNHDA, SQIVND (reference sequence). The ends were cut back, 3 bases at V and 1 base at J, with 6 bases in the middle. This CDR3 comprises 14 residues. CDR3 region: CASSIILNTGELFF. The DNA of the CDR3 is TGTGCCAGTAGTATTATCCTGAACACCGGGGAGCTGTTTTTT.

The chain links TRBV28 to TRBJ2-1; D gene uncertain. CDR1 is MDHEN and CDR2 is SYDVKM in the germline V gene. V was clipped by 7 bases and J by 4 bases, with 14 bases between them. The length of the CDR3 is 14 residues. CDR3 protein: CASTLPDAYNEQFF. The CDR3 bases are TGTGCCAGCACTCTCCCGGACGCATACAATGAGCAGTTCTTC.

The J gene is TRBJ2-3, the V gene TRBV30; 14 nucleotides agree with TRBD2. The V gene's germline CDR1 is GTSNPN and CDR2 SVGIG (reference sequence). J was trimmed by 4 bases and V by 1 base; bases with no gene match: 7. This CDR3 has 17 amino acids. Here the CDR3 DNA reads TGTGCCTGGAGTGCCCTCGGACTAGCGGGAGGTGCAGATACGCAGTATTTT. It encodes CAWSALGLAGGADTQYF.

The rearrangement links TRBV7-2 to TRBJ1-5; no clear D gene. Trimming left V 1 base short and J 4 bases short, with 8 bases between. Germline loops: CDR1 SGHTA, CDR2 FQGNSA. This CDR3 has 14 amino acids. The CDR3 region has the DNA TGTGCCAGCAGCTTAGGCGGGCGGAATCAGCCCCAGCATTTT. It codes for CASSLGGRNQPQHF.

The chain couples TRBV5-1 to TRBJ1-4; unclear D gene. CDR1 SGHRS and CDR2 YFSETQ come from the germline V gene. Trimming shortened V by 3 bases and J by 2 bases, and 8 bases separated the two germline ends. This CDR3 has 14 residues. CDR3 sequence (DNA): TGCGCCAGCAGCTGGAAGGGTACTAATGAAAAACTGTTTTTT. Translation: CASSWKGTNEKLFF.

The V call is TRBV2, the J call TRBJ1-5; TRBD1 is a possible D gene (5 bases). Trimming took off 6 bases at V and 7 bases at J, with 13 bases between the two ends. The CDR3 contains 13 residues. CDR1 and CDR2 from the germline V gene are SNHLY and FYNNEI. This CDR3 is CASSRAGEQPQHF. The CDR3 nucleotides read TGTGCCAGCAGCAGGGCGGGTGAACAGCCCCAGCATTTT.

The J gene is TRBJ2-2, the V gene TRBV6-1, with D perhaps TRBD1 (5 bases). The CDR3 sequence is 15 residues long. V gave up 4 bases and J gave up 0 bases, with 9 bases separating them. Germline loops: CDR1 MNHNS, CDR2 SASEGT. The CDR3 coding sequence is TGTGCCAGCAGTGGACAGCGTTCGAACACCGGGGAGCTGTTTTTT. Translating it yields CASSGQRSNTGELFF.